The 15 T cell receptor beta chains reported below all come from one sample, sequenced in a study of blood T cell repertoires in COVID-19. Here immunoSEQ multiplex PCR was the method, and the copy in TCRdb shows in-frame clones only, minus some. The sample carries roughly 100,000 clones, 80% to 95% recorded once. Sequencing was done on a sample of peripheral blood. The receptors were gathered from a woman aged 45 to 65 with COVID-19, enrolled during active disease.

This clone has only one observation. The chain recombines TRBV19 with TRBJ1-4, with TRBD1 as a possible D gene (5 bases). The ends were cut back, 6 bases at V and 4 bases at J, with 12 bases in the middle. CDR1 and CDR2 from the germline V gene are LNHDA and SQIVND (reference sequence). This CDR3 has 14 residues. CDR3 protein: CASSPTVFNEKLFF. In nucleotides, the CDR3 is TGTGCCAGTAGCCCGACAGTCTTTAATGAAAAACTGTTTTTT.

The chain is built from TRBV10-2 and TRBJ2-7; 8 nucleotides align to TRBD1. The germline CDR1 and CDR2 sequences are WSHSY and SAAADI. This CDR3 region has 15 residues. V gave up 3 bases and J gave up 4 bases; unmatched junction bases: 8. The CDR3 here is CASSDPGQGQYEQYV. CDR3 DNA sequence: TGCGCCAGCAGTGACCCCGGACAGGGCCAATACGAGCAGTACGTC.

The V call is TRBV12-3 or TRBV12-4, the J call TRBJ2-1; the D is unclear. The V gene lost 3 bases and the J gene lost 8 bases, with 5 bases spanning the gap. CDR3 length: 11 amino acids. The CDR3 DNA is TGTGCCAGCAGTTTTATCCATGAGCAGTTCTTC. It codes for CASSFIHEQFF.

The chain uses TRBV7-9 and TRBJ1-1; D is undetermined. This CDR3 has 13 residues. Germline loops: CDR1 SEHNR, CDR2 FQNEAQ (reference sequence). V shed 5 bases and J shed 0 bases, with 7 bases lying between them. CDR3 sequence reads: CASSPSLNTEAFF. The CDR3 DNA follows: TGTGCCAGCAGCCCCTCTTTGAACACTGAAGCTTTCTTT.

This clone turned up a few times. The chain employs TRBV7-8 and TRBJ1-5; 7 bases agree with TRBD1. Per the germline V gene, CDR1 is SGHVS and CDR2 is FQNEAQ. CDR3 length: 15 amino acids. The V segment lost 5 bases and the J segment 7 bases; nucleotides outside the gene matches: 11. DNA for the CDR3: TGTGCCAGCAGCCCCGACAGGGTCTCAAGGCAGCCCCAGCATTTT. The encoded protein is CASSPDRVSRQPQHF. Looking up the rest from reference TRBV7-8 and TRBJ1-5 gives the full variable domain: GAGVSQSPRYKVAKRGQDVALRCDPISGHVSLFWYQQALGQGPEFLTYFQNEAQLDKSGLPSDRFFAERPEGSVSTLKIQRTQQEDSAVYLCASSPDRVSRQPQHFGDGTRLSIL.

This sequence joins TRBV9 and TRBJ1-5; D remains unclear. CDR3 length equals 15 residues. Deletions cut 0 bases from V and 6 bases from J, with 13 bases between. The germline CDR1 and CDR2 sequences are SGDLS and YYNGEE. The CDR3 sequence: CASSVDGEGSQPQHF. The CDR3 DNA sequence: TGTGCCAGCAGCGTAGACGGGGAAGGGAGTCAGCCCCAGCATTTT.

The chain joins TRBV28 to TRBJ1-2, with 8 nucleotides matching TRBD1. Germline CDR1 reads MDHEN; CDR2 reads SYDVKM. The junction had 4 bases not matched to a gene; V was cut back by 5 bases and J by 5 bases. CDR3 size: 13 residues. CDR3 bases: TGTGCCAGCAGTCCCCGACAGGGGTATGGCTACACCTTC. Amino acids: CASSPRQGYGYTF.

The chain is built from TRBV12-5 and TRBJ1-2; 7 bases match TRBD1. Losses at the gene ends were 5 bases for V and 7 bases for J; bases not matched to a gene: 4. The V gene's germline CDR1 is LGHNT and CDR2 FRNRAP. This CDR3 contains 12 residues. The CDR3 DNA follows: TGTGCTAGTGGTCCTACAGGGGCTGGCTACACCTTC. The encoded protein is CASGPTGAGYTF.

This chain joins TRBV4-2 and TRBJ2-2; D remains ambiguous. The CDR3 covers 12 residues. Germline V gene sequence: CDR1 LGHNA, CDR2 YNFKEQ. The V end was cut by 3 bases, the J end by 5 bases, with 4 bases between. The CDR3 DNA is TGTGCCAGCAGCCATGAGACCGGGGAGCTGTTTTTT. Translation: CASSHETGELFF.

The chain uses TRBV10-1 and TRBJ2-1, with D tentatively TRBD2 (7 bases). Germline V gene sequence: CDR1 WNHNN, CDR2 SYGVQD (reference sequence). With 0 bases removed from V and 5 bases from J, the gap between germline ends came to 11 bases. The CDR3 totals 15 residues. CDR3 amino acids: CASSESGGLNNEQFF. DNA of the CDR3: TGCGCCAGCAGTGAGTCGGGGGGGCTGAACAATGAGCAGTTCTTC.

The rearrangement links TRBV28 to TRBJ2-2; D possibly corresponds to TRBD1 (6 bases). Trimming stripped 1 base from V and 0 bases from J, with 15 bases between. The germline CDR1 and CDR2 sequences are MDHEN and SYDVKM. There are 18 residues in the CDR3. CDR3 nucleotides: TGTGCCAGCAGTTTATCGGCTGGGGGCGTCGCGAACACCGGGGAGCTGTTTTTT. Its translation: CASSLSAGGVANTGELFF.

This sequence joins TRBV10-3 and TRBJ1-1; 7 bases map to TRBD1. This CDR3 is built from 15 residues. Trimming removed 5 bases from V and 5 bases from J; junction bases left unmatched: 11. Germline CDR1 ENHRY, CDR2 SYGVKD. The CDR3: CAISYSAGGGTEAFF. DNA for the CDR3: TGTGCCATCAGTTATTCCGCAGGGGGAGGAACTGAAGCTTTCTTT.

The chain joins TRBV19 to TRBJ1-1; D is perhaps TRBD1 (5 bases). Trimming cost V 3 bases and J 5 bases, with 16 bases left between them. The CDR3 is 15 amino acids. Germline V gene data show CDR1 as LNHDA and CDR2 as SQIVND (reference sequence). This CDR3 is CASSMNPGGLTEAFF. The CDR3 region has the DNA TGTGCCAGTAGTATGAACCCCGGGGGTTTAACTGAAGCTTTCTTT.

The chain uses TRBV3-1 (or the pseudogene TRBV3-2) and TRBJ1-5; possibly TRBD1 for D (6 bases). The germline V gene has CDR1 LGHDT and CDR2 YNNKEL (reference sequence). This CDR3 region has 13 residues. Trimming shortened V by 2 bases and J by 11 bases, and 13 bases separated the two germline ends. CDR3 sequence (DNA): TGTGCCAGCAGCCAAAGTCTGGACAGTTCCCAGCATTTT. It translates to CASSQSLDSSQHF.

The chain links TRBV30 to TRBJ1-2; D not resolved. Germline CDR1 and CDR2: GTSNPN and SVGIG (reference sequence). V lost 2 bases and J 7 bases, leaving 14 bases between the germline ends. The CDR3 extends over 13 amino acids. The CDR3 bases are TGTGCCTGGAGTATTCAACGTTTGGCTGGCTACACCTTC. This codes for CAWSIQRLAGYTF.